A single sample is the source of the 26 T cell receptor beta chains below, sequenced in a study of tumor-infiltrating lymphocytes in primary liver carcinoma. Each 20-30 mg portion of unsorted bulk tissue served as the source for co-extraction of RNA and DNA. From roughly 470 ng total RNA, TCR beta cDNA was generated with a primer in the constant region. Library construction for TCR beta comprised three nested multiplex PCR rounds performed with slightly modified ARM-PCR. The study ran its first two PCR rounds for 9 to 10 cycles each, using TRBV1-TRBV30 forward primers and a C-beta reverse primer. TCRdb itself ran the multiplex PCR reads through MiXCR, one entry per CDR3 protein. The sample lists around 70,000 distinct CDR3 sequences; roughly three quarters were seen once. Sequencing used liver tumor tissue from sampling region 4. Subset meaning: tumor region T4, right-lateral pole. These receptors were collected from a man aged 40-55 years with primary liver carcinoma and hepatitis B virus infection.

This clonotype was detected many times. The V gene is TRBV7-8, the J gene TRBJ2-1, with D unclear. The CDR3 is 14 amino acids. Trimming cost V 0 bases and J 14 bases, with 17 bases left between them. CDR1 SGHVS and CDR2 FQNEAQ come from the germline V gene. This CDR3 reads CASSLAPKDGREFF. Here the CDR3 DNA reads TGTGCCAGCAGCTTAGCGCCCAAGGACGGTAGAGAGTTCTTC.

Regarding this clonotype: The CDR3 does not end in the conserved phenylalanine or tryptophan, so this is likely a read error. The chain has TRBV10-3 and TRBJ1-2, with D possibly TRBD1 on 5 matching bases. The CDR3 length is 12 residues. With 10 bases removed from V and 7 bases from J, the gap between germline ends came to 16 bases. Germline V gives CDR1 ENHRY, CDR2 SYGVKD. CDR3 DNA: TGTGCCACGGGCGCGGGTGACAGTGGCTACACCATC. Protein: CATGAGDSGYTI.

CDR3: CASSLVRPGQEFRSTEAFF. CDR3 DNA: TGTGCCAGCAGCTTAGTGAGACCGGGACAGGAATTCAGGAGCACTGAAGCTTTCTTT. The J gene is TRBJ1-1, the V gene TRBV11-2, with TRBD1 matching over 8 bases. With 1 base clipped from V and 4 bases from J, the junction kept 17 bases outside the gene matches. CDR1 and CDR2 (germline): SGHAT, FQNNGV. The CDR3 has 19 residues.

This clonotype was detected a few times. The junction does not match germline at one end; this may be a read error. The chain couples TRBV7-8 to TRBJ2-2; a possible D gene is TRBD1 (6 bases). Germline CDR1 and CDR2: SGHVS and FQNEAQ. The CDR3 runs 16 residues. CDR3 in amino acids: CVSSLAAQGYTGELFF. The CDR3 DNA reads TGTGTCAGCAGCTTAGCCGCACAGGGCTACACCGGGGAGTTGTTTTTT.

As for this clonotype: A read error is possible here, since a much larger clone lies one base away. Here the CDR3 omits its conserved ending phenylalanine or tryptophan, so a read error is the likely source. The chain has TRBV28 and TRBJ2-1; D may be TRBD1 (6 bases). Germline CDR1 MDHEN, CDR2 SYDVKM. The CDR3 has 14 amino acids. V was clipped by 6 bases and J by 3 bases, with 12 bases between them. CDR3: CASSPPRGYNEQFS. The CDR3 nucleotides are TGTGCCAGCAGCCCACCCAGGGGCTACAATGAGCAGTTCTCC.

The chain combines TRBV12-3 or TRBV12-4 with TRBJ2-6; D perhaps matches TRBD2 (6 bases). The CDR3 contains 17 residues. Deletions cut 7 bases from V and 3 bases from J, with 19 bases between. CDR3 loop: CASNLVLGGYGANVLTF. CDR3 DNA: TGTGCCAGCAATTTGGTACTGGGGGGTTATGGGGCCAACGTCCTGACTTTC.

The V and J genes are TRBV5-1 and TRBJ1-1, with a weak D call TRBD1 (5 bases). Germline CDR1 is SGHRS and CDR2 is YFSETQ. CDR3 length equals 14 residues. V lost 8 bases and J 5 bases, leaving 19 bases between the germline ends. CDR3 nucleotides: TGCGCCAGAAGTTTGGGGGGGGGGGAGACTGAAGCTTTCTTT. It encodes CARSLGGGETEAFF. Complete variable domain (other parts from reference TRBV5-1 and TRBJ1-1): KAGVTQTPRYLIKTRGQQVTLSCSPISGHRSVSWYQQTPGQGLQFLFEYFSETQRNKGNFPGRFSGRQFSNSRSEMNVSTLELGDSALYLCARSLGGGETEAFFGQGTRLTVV.

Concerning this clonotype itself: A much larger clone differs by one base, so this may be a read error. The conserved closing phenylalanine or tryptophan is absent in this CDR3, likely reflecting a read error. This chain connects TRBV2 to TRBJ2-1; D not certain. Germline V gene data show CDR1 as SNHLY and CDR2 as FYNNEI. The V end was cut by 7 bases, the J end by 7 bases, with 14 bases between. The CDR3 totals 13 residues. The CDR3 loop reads CASNSEVGNEQFS. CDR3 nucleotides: TGTGCCAGCAACAGCGAAGTCGGAAATGAGCAGTTCTCC.

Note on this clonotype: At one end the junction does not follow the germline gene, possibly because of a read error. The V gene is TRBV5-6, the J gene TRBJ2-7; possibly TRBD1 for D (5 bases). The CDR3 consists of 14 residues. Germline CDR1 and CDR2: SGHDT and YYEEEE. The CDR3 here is CASSSTTDSYEQYF. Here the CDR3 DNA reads TGTGCCAGCAGCTCCACGACAGACTCCTACGAGCAGTATTTC.

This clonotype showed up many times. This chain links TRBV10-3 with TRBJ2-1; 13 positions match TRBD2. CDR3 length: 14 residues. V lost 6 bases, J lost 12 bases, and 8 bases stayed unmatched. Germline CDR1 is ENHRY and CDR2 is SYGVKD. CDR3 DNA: TGTGCCATCAGCGGGACTAGCGGGACCCCATGGCAGTTCTTC. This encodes CAISGTSGTPWQFF.

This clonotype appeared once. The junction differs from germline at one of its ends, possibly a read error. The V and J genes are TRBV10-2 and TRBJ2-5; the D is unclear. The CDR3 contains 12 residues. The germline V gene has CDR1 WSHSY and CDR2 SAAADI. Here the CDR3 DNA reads TGCGCCACAAAACCCCGCGGAGAGATCCAGTACTTC. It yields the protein CATKPRGEIQYF.

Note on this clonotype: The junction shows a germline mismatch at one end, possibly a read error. The CDR3 region is CSIGDRGSLGRSTWELFF. The CDR3 nucleotides are TGCAGCATTGGAGACAGGGGATCCCTCGGCCGAAGCACCTGGGAGCTGTTTTTT. The chain carries TRBV29-1 and TRBJ2-2; TRBD1 agrees at 8 bases. There are 18 residues in the CDR3. Germline V gene sequence: CDR1 SQVTM, CDR2 ANQGSEA.

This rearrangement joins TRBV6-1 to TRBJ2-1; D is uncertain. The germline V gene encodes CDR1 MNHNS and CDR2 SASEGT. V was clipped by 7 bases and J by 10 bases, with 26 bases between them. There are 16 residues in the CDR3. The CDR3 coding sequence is TGTGCCAGCACCAAGGGTGGGCTTAGCTCCTACAGCGAGCAGTTCTTC. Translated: CASTKGGLSSYSEQFF.

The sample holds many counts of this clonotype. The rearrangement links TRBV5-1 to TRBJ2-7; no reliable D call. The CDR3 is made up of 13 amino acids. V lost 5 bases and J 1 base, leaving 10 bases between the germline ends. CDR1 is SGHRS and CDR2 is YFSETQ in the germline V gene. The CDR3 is CASRTGDSYEQYF. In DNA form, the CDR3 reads TGCGCCAGCAGGACGGGCGATTCCTACGAGCAGTACTTC.

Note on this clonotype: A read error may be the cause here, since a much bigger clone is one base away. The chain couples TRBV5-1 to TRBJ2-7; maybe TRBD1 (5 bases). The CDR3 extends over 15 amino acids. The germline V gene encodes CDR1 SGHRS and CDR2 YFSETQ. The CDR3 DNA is TGCGTCAGCAGCTTGGGTGGTTCCCCAGGGCTCGAGCAGTACTTC. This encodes CVSSLGGSPGLEQYF.

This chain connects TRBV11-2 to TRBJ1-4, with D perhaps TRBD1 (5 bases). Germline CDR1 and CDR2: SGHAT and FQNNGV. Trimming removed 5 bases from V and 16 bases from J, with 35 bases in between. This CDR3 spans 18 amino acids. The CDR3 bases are TGTGCCAGCAGCGCCGACCCCTGGGACGGGCGATCTAATGAAAGACCGTTTTTT. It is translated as CASSADPWDGRSNERPFF.

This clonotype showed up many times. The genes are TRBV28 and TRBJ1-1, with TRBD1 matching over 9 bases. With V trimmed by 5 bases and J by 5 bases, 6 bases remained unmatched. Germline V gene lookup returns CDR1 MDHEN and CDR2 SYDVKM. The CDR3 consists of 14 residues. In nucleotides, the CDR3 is TGTGCCAGCAGTCCCGGGACAGGGTGGACTGAAGCTTTCTTT. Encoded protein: CASSPGTGWTEAFF.

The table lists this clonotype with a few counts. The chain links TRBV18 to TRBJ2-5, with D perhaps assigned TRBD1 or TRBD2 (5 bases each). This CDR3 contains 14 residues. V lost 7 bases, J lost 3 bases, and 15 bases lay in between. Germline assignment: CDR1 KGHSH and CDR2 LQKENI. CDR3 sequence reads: CASFTSLGEETQYF. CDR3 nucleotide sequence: TGTGCCAGCTTCACCAGTTTGGGGGAAGAGACCCAGTACTTC.

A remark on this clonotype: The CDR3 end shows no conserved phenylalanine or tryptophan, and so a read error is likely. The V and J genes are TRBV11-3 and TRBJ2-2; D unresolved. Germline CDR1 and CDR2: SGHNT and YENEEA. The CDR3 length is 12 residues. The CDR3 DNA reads TGTGCCAACAGCCCTTACGGCGTGGAACTGTTTCTT. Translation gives CANSPYGVELFL.

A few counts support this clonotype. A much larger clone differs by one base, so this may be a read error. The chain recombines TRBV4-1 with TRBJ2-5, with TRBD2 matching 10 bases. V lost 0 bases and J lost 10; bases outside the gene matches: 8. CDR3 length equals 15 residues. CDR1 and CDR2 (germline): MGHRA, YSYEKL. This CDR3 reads CASSQEGLASRDQYF. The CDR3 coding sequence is TGCGCCAGCAGCCAAGAGGGACTAGCGTCCCGAGACCAGTACTTC.

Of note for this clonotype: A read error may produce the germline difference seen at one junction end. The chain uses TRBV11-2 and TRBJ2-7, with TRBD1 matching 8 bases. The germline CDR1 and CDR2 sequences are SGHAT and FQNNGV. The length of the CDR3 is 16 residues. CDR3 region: CTRIPPRTGYVYEQYF. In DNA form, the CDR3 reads TGTACCAGGATCCCCCCCCGGACAGGGTACGTCTATGAGCAGTACTTC.

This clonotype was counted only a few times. The CDR3 DNA reads as TGTGCCAGCAGTGATTCATCACTAGCGCTTGGGGAGCTGTTTTTT. Protein product: CASSDSSLALGELFF. The V call is TRBV2, the J call TRBJ2-2; 7 bases map to TRBD2. Germline V CDR1 and CDR2: SNHLY, FYNNEI. The CDR3 sequence is 15 residues long. V trimming: 3 bases; J trimming: 8 bases; junction bases outside the gene matches: 9.

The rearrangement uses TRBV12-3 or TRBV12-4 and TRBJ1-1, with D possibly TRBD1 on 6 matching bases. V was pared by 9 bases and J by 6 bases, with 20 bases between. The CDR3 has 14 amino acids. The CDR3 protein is CASSPETGVAEAFF. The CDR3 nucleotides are TGTGCCAGTAGTCCCGAGACAGGTGTCGCTGAAGCTTTCTTT.

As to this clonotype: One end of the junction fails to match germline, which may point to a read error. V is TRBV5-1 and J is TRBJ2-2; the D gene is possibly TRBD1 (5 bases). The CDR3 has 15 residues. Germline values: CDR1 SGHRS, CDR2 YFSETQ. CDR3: CTSTAANQGAGELFF. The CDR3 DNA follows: TGCACCAGCACCGCGGCGAATCAGGGTGCCGGGGAGCTGTTTTTT.

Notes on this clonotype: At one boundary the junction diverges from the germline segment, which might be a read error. CDR3 sequence (DNA): TGTGTCATCCGTGCCCGGGACTCGGGAGATACGCAGTATTTT. Translation gives CVIRARDSGDTQYF. The V call is TRBV10-3, the J call TRBJ2-3; D is perhaps TRBD2 (6 bases). CDR1 and CDR2 from the germline V gene are ENHRY and SYGVKD. The CDR3 loop spans 14 amino acids.

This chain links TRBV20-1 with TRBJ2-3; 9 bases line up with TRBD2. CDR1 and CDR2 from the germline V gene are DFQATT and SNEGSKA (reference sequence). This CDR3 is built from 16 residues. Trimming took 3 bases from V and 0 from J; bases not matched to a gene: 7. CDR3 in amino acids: CSASGSTSGSTDTQYF. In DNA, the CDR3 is TGCAGTGCTAGCGGGAGTACTAGCGGGAGCACAGATACGCAGTATTTT.